This T cell receptor (beta chain) was retrieved from a study of lymphopenia after photon versus proton radiotherapy. Study-level results: Under photons, naive T cells and diversity fell while effector/memory populations rose.

The CDR3 spans 14 residues. Trimming stripped 8 bases from V and 7 bases from J, with 20 bases between. Germline-derived CDR1 and CDR2 are ENHRY and SYGVKD. In the case of this clone: Its specificity is not known.

TCRdb's table, derived via immunoSEQ multiplex PCR, lists solely in-frame clones and lacks some. The sample yields roughly 65,000 clones, just over 90% seen once. Sequences were derived from peripheral blood, sampled from a patient treated with photon-based radiotherapy. The V call is TRBV10-3, the J call TRBJ1-2; perhaps TRBD1 as D (6 bases). The TCR was taken from a woman in her 70s with pancreatic cancer. The CDR3 DNA reads TGTGCCATCCGTTCGGGGGCACGAGTTTTTGGCTACACCTTC. Amino acids: CAIRSGARVFGYTF.